This TCR beta chain stems from a study of cytomegalovirus exposure and HLA in healthy donors. Study results and limitations: The dataset shows that most TCR sequences were rare, while some public TCRs occurred in many donors. Later analysis showed most CMV-associated TCR beta chains appearing HLA-restricted. The study assumed roughly uniform donor sequencing depth for presence/absence analyses.

Trimming stripped 6 bases from V and 3 bases from J, with 6 bases between. Per the germline V gene, CDR1 is DFQATT and CDR2 is SNEGSKA (reference sequence). CDR3 length equals 10 residues. This PCR relied on a set of 60 Vbeta primers and 13 Jbeta primers. Source study methods: Some 9.9 million of 80 million to 85 million unique TCR beta chains were shared, per a later count. The table came from immunoSEQ multiplex PCR; TCRdb's copy has only in-frame clones and leaves some out. From that table come the V and J calls and clone size; the DNA was used to work out D and trimming. The sample includes 170,000 or so clones, 75% to 90% of them seen just once. Concerning this clone: Its specificity is not known. Additional DNA sequences in this sample encode the identical CDR3.

Sequencing was performed on PBMCs. The chain couples TRBV20-1 to TRBJ2-7; D not resolved. The sequence was obtained from a man aged 30 to 45 in good health and CMV-seropositive. Written as DNA, the CDR3 is TGCAGTGCGCGGAGCTACGAGCAGTACTTC. Its protein product is CSARSYEQYF.